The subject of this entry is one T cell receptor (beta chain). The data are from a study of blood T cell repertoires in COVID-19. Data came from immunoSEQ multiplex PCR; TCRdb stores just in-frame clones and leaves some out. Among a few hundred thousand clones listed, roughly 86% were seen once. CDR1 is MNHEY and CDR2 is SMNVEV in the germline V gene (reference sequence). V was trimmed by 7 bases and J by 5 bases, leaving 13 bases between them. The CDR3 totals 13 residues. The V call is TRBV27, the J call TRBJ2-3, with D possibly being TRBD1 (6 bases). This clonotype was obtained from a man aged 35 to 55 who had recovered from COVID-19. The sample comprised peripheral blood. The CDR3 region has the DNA TGTGCCAGCACGTCAGGGGCACGAGATACGCAGTATTTT. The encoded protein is CASTSGARDTQYF.